Sequencing of this T cell receptor (beta chain) was carried out in a study of cytomegalovirus exposure and HLA in healthy donors. A multiplex PCR was run with 60 Vbeta primers and 13 Jbeta primers. Measured with immunoSEQ multiplex PCR; TCRdb has only the in-frame clones, and not every one. In the table there are roughly 190,000 clones, about 59% of which are singletons. Study conclusions and caveats: In terms of immune exposure information, only CMV serostatus was available. A later analysis reported that several of the most significant clusters appeared to be linked to common viral pathogens, among them Epstein-Barr virus.

In the case of this clone: What it binds is unknown.

The V gene's germline CDR1 is MNHEY and CDR2 SVGAGI. This CDR3 is built from 13 residues. V was pared by 7 bases and J by 13 bases, with 14 bases of the junction left unmatched. The V call is TRBV6-5, the J call TRBJ1-2; TRBD1 agrees at 8 bases. What was sequenced was PBMCs. The sequence was obtained from a middle-aged man in good health and CMV-seronegative. CDR3 in DNA: TGTGCCAGCACTCCCCAGGGGGCAGCCTTCTCCACCTTC. Translated: CASTPQGAAFSTF.